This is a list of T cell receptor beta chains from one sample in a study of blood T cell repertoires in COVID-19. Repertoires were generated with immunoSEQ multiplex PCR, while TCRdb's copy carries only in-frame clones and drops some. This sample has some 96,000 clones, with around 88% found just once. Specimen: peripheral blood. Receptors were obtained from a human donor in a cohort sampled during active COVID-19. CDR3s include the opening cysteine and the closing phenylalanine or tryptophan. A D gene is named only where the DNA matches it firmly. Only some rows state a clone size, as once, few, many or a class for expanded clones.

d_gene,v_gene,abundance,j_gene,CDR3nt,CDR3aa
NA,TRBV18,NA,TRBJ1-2,TGTGCCAGCTCACCTACTACTGTGAACTATGGCTACACCTTC,CASSPTTVNYGYTF
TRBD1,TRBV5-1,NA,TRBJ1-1,TGCGCCAGCAGCTATTCCCGCCACAGGGGTTCAACTGAAGCTTTCTTT,CASSYSRHRGSTEAFF
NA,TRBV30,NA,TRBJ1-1,TGTGCCTGGAGTGAGGGGGGGCTCACTGAAGCTTTCTTT,CAWSEGGLTEAFF
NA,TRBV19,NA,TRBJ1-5,TGTGCCAGTAGTAATGCCAGGGCCAATCAGCCCCAGCATTTT,CASSNARANQPQHF
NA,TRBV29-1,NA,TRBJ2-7,TGCAGCGTTGTCATCGGGAGCGGCTACGAGCAGTACTTC,CSVVIGSGYEQYF
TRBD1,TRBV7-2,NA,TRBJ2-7,TGTGCCAGCAGCACTCGAACCGGGACAGGGACGCGGGAGCAGTACTTC,CASSTRTGTGTREQYF
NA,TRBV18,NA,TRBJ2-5,TGTGCCAGCTCACTGGGTAGCGACGGCGAGACCCAGTACTTC,CASSLGSDGETQYF
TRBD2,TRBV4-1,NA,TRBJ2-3,TGCGCCAGCAGCCTATCCGGCAGCGGGGAAAAAGATACGCAGTATTTT,CASSLSGSGEKDTQYF
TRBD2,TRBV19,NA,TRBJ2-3,TGTGCCAGCAGGACTAGCGGGAGGCCCACAGATACGCAGTATTTT,CASRTSGRPTDTQYF
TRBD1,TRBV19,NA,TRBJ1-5,TGTGCCAGTAGCTTCAACAGGGGGAGCAATCAGCCCCAGCATTTT,CASSFNRGSNQPQHF
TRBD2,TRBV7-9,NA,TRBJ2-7,TGTGCCAGCAGCTTCGCGGGAGTGGAGTACGAGCAGTACTTC,CASSFAGVEYEQYF
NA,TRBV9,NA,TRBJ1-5,TGTGCCAGCAGCGTAGAGTCAGGGAGCAATCAGCCCCAGCATTTT,CASSVESGSNQPQHF
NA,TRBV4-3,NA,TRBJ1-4,TGCGCCAGCAGCCTTGGGAGCGGTAATGAAAAACTGTTTTTT,CASSLGSGNEKLFF
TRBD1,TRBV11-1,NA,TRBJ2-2,TGTGCCAGCAGCCCGAACAGGGGAAAGGAAACCGGGGAGCTGTTTTTT,CASSPNRGKETGELFF
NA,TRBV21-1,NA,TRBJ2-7,TGTGCCAGCAGCAAAGGGGACAATTACGAGCAGTACTTC,CASSKGDNYEQYF
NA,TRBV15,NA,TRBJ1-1,TGTGCCACCAGCAGAGGAATAAGGGGGGGGTTCACTGAAGCTTTCTTT,CATSRGIRGGFTEAFF
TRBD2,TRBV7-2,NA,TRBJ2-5,TGTGCCAGCAGCTGGGCGGGAGGGGAAACCCAGTACTTC,CASSWAGGETQYF
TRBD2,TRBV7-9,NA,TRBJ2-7,TGTGCCAGCCACCGACTAGCCTCCTACGAGCAGTACTTC,CASHRLASYEQYF
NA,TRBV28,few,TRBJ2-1,TGTGCCAGCAGCCCCGTGGCGGTCTACAATGAGCAGTTCTTC,CASSPVAVYNEQFF
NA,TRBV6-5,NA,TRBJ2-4,TGTGCCAGCAGTTACTCGAGGGGCGGGAAGAAAAACATTCAGTACTTC,CASSYSRGGKKNIQYF
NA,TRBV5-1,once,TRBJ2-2,TGCGCCAGCAGCTTGGCCGGAGGGCCTGGCACCGGGGAGCTGTTTTTT,CASSLAGGPGTGELFF
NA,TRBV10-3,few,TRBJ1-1,TGTGCCTCAAACCGCGGGGGTGAGAGCACTGAAGCTTTCTTT,CASNRGGESTEAFF
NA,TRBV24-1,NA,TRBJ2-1,TGTGCCACCAGTAGCTTATCGAGCTCCTACAATGAGCAGTTCTTC,CATSSLSSSYNEQFF
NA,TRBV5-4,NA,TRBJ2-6,TGTGCCAGCAGCTTGGGGTCGAGTAGCTCTGGGGCCAACGTCCTGACTTTC,CASSLGSSSSGANVLTF
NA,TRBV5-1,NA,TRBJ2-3,TGCGCCAGCAGCTCTGCGACTGGCCCGTCTAGCCCAGATACGCAGTATTTT,CASSSATGPSSPDTQYF
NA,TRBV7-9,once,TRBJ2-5,TGTGCCAGCAGACGCGTAGGACAGCAAGAGACCCAGTACTTC,CASRRVGQQETQYF
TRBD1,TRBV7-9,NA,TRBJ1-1,TGTGCCAGCAGCTTAATGGGCGACAGGGGGCGACAAGCTTTCTTT,CASSLMGDRGRQAFF
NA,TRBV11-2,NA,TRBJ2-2,TGTGCCAGCAGCTTAAGCCTATCCGGGGAGCTGTTTTTT,CASSLSLSGELFF